The sequence of this TCR beta chain was determined in a study of regulatory T cells in long-lasting Graves disease. Study-level points and caveats: Compared with new cases, persistent Graves' patients showed reduced TCR diversity.

Time point given: newly diagnosed GD, antithyroid drugs for less than 3 months. The authors made the TCR library using RNA they extracted from PBMCs. Patients met American Thyroid Association criteria for Graves' disease. The CDR3 is 15 amino acids. The germline V gene encodes CDR1 KGHSH and CDR2 LQKENI. V lost 1 base to trimming and J lost 4 bases, with 13 bases between them. Library construction for TCR beta used iRepertoire HTBI primers and Arm-PCR of CDR3 regions. TCRdb reanalysed the multiplex PCR reads using MiXCR and keeps one entry per CDR3 protein. The table lists around 500,000 distinct CDR3 sequences, approximately 13% of them singletons. This clonotype was detected ten times or more. Its specificity is unknown. These data were also reused for a study on T cells in Graves' hyperthyroidism and ophthalmopathy.

V gene TRBV18 combines with J gene TRBJ1-1; possibly TRBD1 for D (6 bases). This sample comprised peripheral blood mononuclear cells (PBMCs), obtained at new diagnosis, from a patient treated with antithyroid drugs. This receptor was obtained from a young man with Graves disease. The CDR3 region is CASSPLARGGTEAFF. The DNA for the CDR3 is TGTGCCAGCTCACCACTGGCCAGGGGTGGCACTGAAGCTTTCTTT.